This entry lists 10 T cell receptor beta chains sequenced from one sample in a study of CD8+ T cells in alopecia areata. It was cDNA, reverse transcribed from extracted RNA, that served as the sequencing template. The assay was immunoSEQ multiplex PCR, and TCRdb's table has in-frame clones only and misses some. This repertoire shows about 200,000 clones, approximately 57% found once; its top ten account for 1.5% to 2%. Treatment described: oral pan-JAK inhibitor, 5-10 mg twice daily. The specimen comprised CD4+ T cells sorted from blood, sampled at week 4, from a patient treated with tofacitinib. These receptors were collected from a human donor with alopecia areata.

This clone showed up just a few times. The chain is built from TRBV28 and TRBJ1-1; D is possibly TRBD1 (5 bases). Trimming removed 3 bases at V and 6 bases at J, with 8 bases between. The CDR3 runs 12 residues. Germline CDR1 reads MDHEN; CDR2 reads SYDVKM. The CDR3 is CASSLGLPEAFF. In nucleotides, the CDR3 is TGTGCCAGCAGTTTGGGACTCCCTGAAGCTTTCTTT.

V is TRBV2 and J is TRBJ2-3; D assignment may be TRBD1 or TRBD2 (6 bases each). The CDR3 is 14 residues long. Trimming shortened V by 11 bases and J by 3 bases, and 18 bases separated the two germline ends. CDR1 is SNHLY and CDR2 is FYNNEI in the germline V gene. CDR3 sequence: CACLSGGGTDTQYF. The CDR3 nucleotides are TGTGCCTGCCTCTCCGGGGGCGGAACAGATACGCAGTATTTT.

This clone was seen only a few times. The chain couples TRBV4-3 to TRBJ1-6, with TRBD1 matching 12 bases. Germline assignment: CDR1 LGHNA and CDR2 YSLEER. The CDR3 is made up of 16 amino acids. After removal of 0 bases from V and 10 bases from J, the junction contained 4 bases not matched to a gene. The CDR3 here is CASSQDRDRGLSPLHF. In nucleotides, the CDR3 is TGCGCCAGCAGCCAAGATAGGGACAGGGGGCTCTCACCCCTCCACTTT.

This chain joins TRBV5-4 and TRBJ2-4; TRBD1 aligns across 10 bases. This CDR3 region has 14 residues. Germline lookup yields CDR1 SGHNT and CDR2 YYREEE (reference sequence). V lost 4 bases to trimming and J lost 10 bases; unmatched junction nucleotides: 8. Here the CDR3 reads CASSRTGTGEIQYF. The CDR3 DNA reads as TGTGCCAGCAGCAGAACCGGGACAGGGGAAATTCAGTACTTC.

In its sample, this clone was seen a few times. The rearrangement joins TRBV28 to TRBJ2-3, with no clear D. V was cut by 6 bases and J by 2 bases, with 6 bases left in between. The CDR3 spans 12 residues. Germline V lookup: CDR1 MDHEN, CDR2 SYDVKM. DNA of the CDR3: TGTGCCAGCAGCCCGCCCACAGATACGCAGTATTTT. Translating it yields CASSPPTDTQYF.

V and J are TRBV10-2 and TRBJ1-2; D gene ambiguous. This CDR3 contains 12 residues. Germline V lookup: CDR1 WSHSY, CDR2 SAAADI. Trimming cost V 3 bases and J 4 bases, with 6 bases left between them. The CDR3 sequence is CASSDSSYGYTF. Here the CDR3 DNA reads TGCGCCAGCAGTGACAGCAGCTATGGCTACACCTTC.

There are a few counts of this clone. DNA of the CDR3: TGTGCCAGCAGTTCCGGGGGCCTTCGGGATTCACCCCTCCACTTT. Translating it yields CASSSGGLRDSPLHF. V is TRBV27 and J is TRBJ1-6; TRBD1 might be the D (6 bases). Trimming cost V 4 bases and J 8 bases, with 15 bases left between them. Germline V CDR1 and CDR2: MNHEY, SMNVEV (reference sequence). The CDR3 consists of 15 residues.

The chain combines TRBV4-1 with TRBJ2-1; possibly TRBD1 or TRBD2 for D (6 bases each). CDR3 length: 14 residues. The germline CDR1 and CDR2 sequences are MGHRA and YSYEKL. The V end lost 0 bases, the J end lost 15 bases, and 18 bases lay between the germline ends. In DNA form, the CDR3 reads TGCGCCAGCAGCCAAGATATGCAAGGGGGGTCGCCGTTCTTC. Encoded protein: CASSQDMQGGSPFF.

This clone occurred many times. The genes are TRBV7-8 and TRBJ2-3, with TRBD2 matching 7 bases. V was pared by 1 base and J by 2 bases, with 12 bases of the junction left unmatched. The CDR3 consists of 18 residues. The germline gives CDR1 SGHVS, CDR2 FQNEAQ. CDR3 nucleotides: TGTGCCAGCAGCTTAGGGAGCGGGGCGGGGCACATCACAGATACGCAGTATTTT. Residues: CASSLGSGAGHITDTQYF.

The chain combines TRBV30 with TRBJ2-3; D might be TRBD1 or TRBD2, each matching 6 bases. The CDR3 extends over 15 amino acids. The germline V gene encodes CDR1 GTSNPN and CDR2 SVGIG (reference sequence). V was shortened by 6 bases and J by 2 bases, with 18 bases between the two germline ends. CDR3 sequence reads: CACHNGGVTTDTQYF. CDR3 nucleotide sequence: TGTGCCTGTCACAACGGGGGCGTAACCACAGATACGCAGTATTTT.